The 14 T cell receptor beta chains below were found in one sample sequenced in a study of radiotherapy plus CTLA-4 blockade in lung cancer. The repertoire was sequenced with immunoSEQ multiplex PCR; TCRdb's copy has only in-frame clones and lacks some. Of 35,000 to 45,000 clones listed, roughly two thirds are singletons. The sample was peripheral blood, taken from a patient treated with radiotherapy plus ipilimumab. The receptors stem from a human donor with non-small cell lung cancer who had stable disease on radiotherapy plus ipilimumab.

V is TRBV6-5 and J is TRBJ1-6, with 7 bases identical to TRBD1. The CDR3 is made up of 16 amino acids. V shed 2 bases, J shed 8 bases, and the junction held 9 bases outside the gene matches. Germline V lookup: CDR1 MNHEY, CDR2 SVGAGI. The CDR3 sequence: CASSYDRDPGYSPLHF. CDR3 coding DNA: TGTGCCAGCAGTTACGACAGGGACCCAGGTTATTCACCCCTCCACTTT.

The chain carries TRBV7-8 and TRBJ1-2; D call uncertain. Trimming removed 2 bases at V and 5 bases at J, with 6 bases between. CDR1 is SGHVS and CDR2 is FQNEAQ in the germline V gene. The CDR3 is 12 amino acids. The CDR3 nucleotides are TGTGCCAGCAGCTTAAGCGGGTATGGCTACACCTTC. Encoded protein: CASSLSGYGYTF.

CDR3 amino acids: CASSVGLQPETQYF. The CDR3 bases are TGTGCCAGCAGCGTAGGACTCCAGCCAGAGACCCAGTACTTC. The rearrangement uses TRBV9 and TRBJ2-5; D remains unclear. The CDR3 sequence is 14 residues long. Trimming removed 0 bases from V and 4 bases from J, with 10 bases in between. Germline V gene sequence: CDR1 SGDLS, CDR2 YYNGEE. Looking up the rest from reference TRBV9 and TRBJ2-5 gives the full variable domain: DSGVTQTPKHLITATGQRVTLRCSPRSGDLSVYWYQQSLDQGLQFLIQYYNGEERAKGNILERFSAQQFPDLHSELNLSSLELGDSALYFCASSVGLQPETQYFGPGTRLLVL.

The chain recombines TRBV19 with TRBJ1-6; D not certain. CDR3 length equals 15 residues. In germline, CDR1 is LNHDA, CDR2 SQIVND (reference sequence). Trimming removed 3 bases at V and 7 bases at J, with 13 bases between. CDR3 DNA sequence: TGTGCCAGTAGTATCTTCCTGCCGGGGAATTCACCCCTCCACTTT. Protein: CASSIFLPGNSPLHF.

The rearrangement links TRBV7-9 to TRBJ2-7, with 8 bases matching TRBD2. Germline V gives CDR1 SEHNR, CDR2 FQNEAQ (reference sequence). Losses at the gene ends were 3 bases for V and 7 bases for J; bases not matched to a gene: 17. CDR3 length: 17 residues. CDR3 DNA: TGTGCCAGCAGCTTTTCTGGGCTAGCGGGCTTGAGGGAGGAGCAGTACTTC. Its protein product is CASSFSGLAGLREEQYF.

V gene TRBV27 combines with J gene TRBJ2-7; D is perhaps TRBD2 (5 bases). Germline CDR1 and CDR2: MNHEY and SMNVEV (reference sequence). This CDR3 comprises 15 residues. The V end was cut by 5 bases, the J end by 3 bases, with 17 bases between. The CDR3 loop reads CASSPNALTSYEQYF. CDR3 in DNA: TGTGCCAGCAGTCCAAACGCGTTAACTAGCTACGAGCAGTACTTC.

CDR3 nucleotides: TGCGCCAGCAGCCAAGTGCAGAGTAGCGGCCGATCCTACGAGCAGTACTTC. It translates to CASSQVQSSGRSYEQYF. V usage is TRBV4-1 and J usage is TRBJ2-7; perhaps TRBD2 as D (6 bases). Germline CDR1 is MGHRA and CDR2 is YSYEKL. This CDR3 comprises 17 residues. V gave up 1 base and J gave up 1 base, with 17 bases separating them.

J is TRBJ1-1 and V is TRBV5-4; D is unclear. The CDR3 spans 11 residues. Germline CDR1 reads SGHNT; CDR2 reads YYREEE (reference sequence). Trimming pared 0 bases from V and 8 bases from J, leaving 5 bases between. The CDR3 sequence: CASSLGAEAFF. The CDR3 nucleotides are TGTGCCAGCAGCTTGGGGGCGGAAGCTTTCTTT. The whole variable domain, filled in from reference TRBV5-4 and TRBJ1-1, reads ETGVTQSPTHLIKTRGQQVTLRCSSQSGHNTVSWYQQALGQGPQFIFQYYREEENGRGNFPPRFSGLQFPNYSSELNVNALELDDSALYLCASSLGAEAFFGQGTRLTVV.

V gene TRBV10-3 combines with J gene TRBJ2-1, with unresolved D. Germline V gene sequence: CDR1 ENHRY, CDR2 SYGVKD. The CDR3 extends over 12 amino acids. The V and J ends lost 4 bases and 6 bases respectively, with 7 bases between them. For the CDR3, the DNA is TGTGCCATCAGTGGAAGCTCCAATGAGCAGTTCTTC. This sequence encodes CAISGSSNEQFF.

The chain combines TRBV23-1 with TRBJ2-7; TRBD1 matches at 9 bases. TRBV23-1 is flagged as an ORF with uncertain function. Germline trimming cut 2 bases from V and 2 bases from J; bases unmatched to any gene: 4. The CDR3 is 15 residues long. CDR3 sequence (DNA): TGCGCCAGCAGTCAAGACCGGGACAGGGCCTACGAGCAGTACTTC. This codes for CASSQDRDRAYEQYF.

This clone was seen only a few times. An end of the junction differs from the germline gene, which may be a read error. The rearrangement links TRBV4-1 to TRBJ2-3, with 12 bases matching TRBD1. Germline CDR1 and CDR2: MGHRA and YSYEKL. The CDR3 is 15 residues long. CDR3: CASSQGGTGGAVYHF. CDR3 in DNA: TGCGCCAGCAGCCAAGGGGGGACAGGGGGCGCGGTGTACCATTTT.

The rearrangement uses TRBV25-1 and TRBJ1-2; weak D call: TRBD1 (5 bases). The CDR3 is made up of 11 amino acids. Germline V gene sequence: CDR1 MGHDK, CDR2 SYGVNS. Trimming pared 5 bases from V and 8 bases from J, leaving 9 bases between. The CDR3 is CASSRGRGYTF. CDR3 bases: TGTGCCAGCAGTAGGGGCCGCGGCTACACCTTC.

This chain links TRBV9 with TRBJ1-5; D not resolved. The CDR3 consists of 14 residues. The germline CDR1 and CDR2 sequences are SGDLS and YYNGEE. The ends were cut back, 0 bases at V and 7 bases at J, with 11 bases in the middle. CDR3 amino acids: CASSVGSGGQPQHF. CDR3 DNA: TGTGCCAGCAGCGTAGGGTCAGGAGGACAGCCCCAGCATTTT.

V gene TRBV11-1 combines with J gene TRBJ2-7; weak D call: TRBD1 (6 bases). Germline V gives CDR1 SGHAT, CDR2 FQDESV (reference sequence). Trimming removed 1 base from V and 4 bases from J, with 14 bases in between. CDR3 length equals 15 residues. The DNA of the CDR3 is TGTGCCAGCAGCTTAGGAAGGACAGCCTCTTACGAGCAGTACTTC. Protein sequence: CASSLGRTASYEQYF.